The 18 T cell receptor beta chains below come from one sample, sequenced in a study of cytomegalovirus exposure and HLA in healthy donors. Vbeta (60) and Jbeta (13) primers were used in the PCR. Generated by immunoSEQ multiplex PCR, the TCRdb table keeps only in-frame clones and is missing some. Of fewer than 250,000 clones listed, around three quarters are singletons. The sequencing sample was made of PBMCs. These receptors came from a woman under 30 in good health and CMV-seronegative.

The chain couples TRBV28 to TRBJ2-7, with 9 bases that match TRBD1. Germline V gene data show CDR1 as MDHEN and CDR2 as SYDVKM. V dropped 1 base and J dropped 4; count of bases not matched to a gene: 5. This CDR3 comprises 15 residues. The CDR3 nucleotides are TGTGCCAGCAGTTTATTCGGGACAGGGTTTTACGAGCAGTACTTC. Its protein product is CASSLFGTGFYEQYF. The variable domain in full, completed from reference TRBV28 and TRBJ2-7, reads DVKVTQSSRYLVKRTGEKVFLECVQDMDHENMFWYRQDPGLGLRLIYFSYDVKMKEKGDIPEGYSVSREKKERFSLILESASTNQTSMYLCASSLFGTGFYEQYFGPGTRLTVT.

In nucleotides, the CDR3 is TGTGCCAGCAGCCTAGGGACAGGGGTCTATGGCTACACCTTC. It yields the protein CASSLGTGVYGYTF. The V gene is TRBV14, the J gene TRBJ1-2; 10 positions match TRBD1. The V gene's germline CDR1 is SGHDN and CDR2 FVKESK. The ends lost 4 bases at V and 4 bases at J; junction bases unmatched: 3. The CDR3 consists of 14 residues.

The V gene is TRBV5-6, the J gene TRBJ1-2; D uncertain. The CDR3 has 13 amino acids. In germline, CDR1 is SGHDT, CDR2 YYEEEE. V was trimmed by 0 bases and J by 2 bases, leaving 5 bases between them. This CDR3 is CASSLVRNYGYTF. DNA for the CDR3: TGTGCCAGCAGCTTGGTCAGAAACTATGGCTACACCTTC.

V is TRBV6-1 and J is TRBJ2-1; D gene ambiguous. Germline V gene lookup returns CDR1 MNHNS and CDR2 SASEGT. Trimming left V 3 bases short and J 9 bases short, with 9 bases between. The CDR3 length is 12 residues. This CDR3 is CASSDQFAEQFF. CDR3 DNA sequence: TGTGCCAGCAGTGACCAGTTTGCTGAGCAGTTCTTC.

J is TRBJ2-5 and V is TRBV5-1; possibly TRBD1 for D (5 bases). Germline V CDR1 and CDR2: SGHRS, YFSETQ. V was trimmed by 0 bases and J by 5 bases, leaving 14 bases between them. The CDR3 spans 15 residues. CDR3 in DNA: TGCGCCAGCAGCTTGGCAGGGCTCCCCCCGGAGACCCAGTACTTC. Its protein product is CASSLAGLPPETQYF.

This chain connects TRBV21-1 to TRBJ2-1; the DNA was not used to check the table's D call, TRBD2. TRBV21-1 is a known pseudogene. This CDR3 is built from 19 residues. The CDR3 DNA reads TGTGCCAGCAGCAAGGCAGGATTCCCACTAGCGGGATTTTTCAATGAGCAGTTCTTC. Its translation: CASSKAGFPLAGFFNEQFF.

This chain joins TRBV27 and TRBJ2-7, with a possible D match to TRBD2 (6 bases). The V gene lost 4 bases and the J gene lost 3 bases, with 13 bases spanning the gap. CDR1 MNHEY and CDR2 SMNVEV come from the germline V gene (reference sequence). The CDR3 loop spans 14 amino acids. CDR3 nucleotide sequence: TGTGCCAGCAGTTCGACTAGTTTTGGCTACGAGCAGTACTTC. This translates into CASSSTSFGYEQYF.

This chain links TRBV11-3 with TRBJ2-3, with D perhaps matching TRBD1 (6 bases). The germline V and J ends were trimmed by 5 bases and 4 bases, with 16 bases remaining between them. The CDR3 sequence is 15 residues long. Germline lookup yields CDR1 SGHNT and CDR2 YENEEA. The CDR3 reads CASSPQQGPPDTQYF. DNA of the CDR3: TGTGCCAGCAGCCCCCAGCAGGGGCCCCCAGATACGCAGTATTTT.

CDR3 sequence reads: CASSLNTGQSNYGYTF. The DNA of the CDR3 is TGTGCCAGCAGCTTGAATACTGGACAGTCAAACTATGGCTACACCTTC. V gene TRBV5-4 combines with J gene TRBJ1-2, with D perhaps TRBD1 (6 bases). Trimming cost V 1 base and J 2 bases, with 15 bases left between them. In germline, CDR1 is SGHNT, CDR2 YYREEE (reference sequence). The CDR3 runs to 16 residues.

CDR3 in amino acids: CAWSVDSYEQYF. The CDR3 nucleotides read TGTGCCTGGAGTGTAGACAGTTACGAGCAGTACTTC. The V and J genes are TRBV30 and TRBJ2-7; the D gene is possibly TRBD1 (5 bases). The germline V and J ends were trimmed by 0 bases and 4 bases, with 7 bases remaining between them. This CDR3 comprises 12 residues. CDR1 and CDR2 (germline): GTSNPN, SVGIG (reference sequence). The whole variable domain, filled in from reference TRBV30 and TRBJ2-7, reads SQTIHQWPATLVQPVGSPLSLECTVEGTSNPNLYWYRQAAGRGLQLLFYSVGIGQISSEVPQNLSASRPQDRQFILSSKKLLLSDSGFYLCAWSVDSYEQYFGPGTRLTVT.

The rearrangement links TRBV7-9 to TRBJ2-2; no clear D. The germline V gene encodes CDR1 SEHNR and CDR2 FQNEAQ (reference sequence). V lost 3 bases, J lost 5 bases, and 10 bases lay in between. There are 14 residues in the CDR3. CDR3 sequence reads: CASSFDTDTGELFF. CDR3 nucleotide sequence: TGTGCCAGCAGCTTCGACACAGATACCGGGGAGCTGTTTTTT.

The rearrangement joins TRBV2 to TRBJ2-7, with D tentatively TRBD1 (6 bases). The germline V and J ends were trimmed by 4 bases and 2 bases, with 12 bases remaining between them. CDR3 length: 14 residues. Germline lookup yields CDR1 SNHLY and CDR2 FYNNEI. The CDR3 loop is CASSVSGAAYEQYF. CDR3 in DNA: TGTGCCAGCAGTGTGTCAGGGGCCGCCTACGAGCAGTACTTC.

The sample holds one count of this clone. The chain is built from TRBV2 and TRBJ1-4, with D tentatively TRBD1 (5 bases). Looked up from germline, CDR1 is SNHLY and CDR2 is FYNNEI. The CDR3 totals 13 residues. Deletions cut 7 bases from V and 5 bases from J, with 11 bases between. This chain's CDR3 is CASKGLSNEKLFF. In DNA form, the CDR3 reads TGTGCCAGCAAGGGGCTCTCGAATGAAAAACTGTTTTTT. Variable domain in full (rest from reference TRBV2 and TRBJ1-4): EPEVTQTPSHQVTQMGQEVILRCVPISNHLYFYWYRQILGQKVEFLVSFYNNEISEKSEIFDDQFSVERPDGSNFTLKIRSTKLEDSAMYFCASKGLSNEKLFFGSGTQLSVL.

This chain connects TRBV5-1 to TRBJ2-1; 11 bases match TRBD2. V was pared by 0 bases and J by 7 bases, with 9 bases of the junction left unmatched. The CDR3 contains 17 residues. Germline loops: CDR1 SGHRS, CDR2 YFSETQ. In nucleotides, the CDR3 is TGCGCCAGCAGCTTGGTTGTTAGCGGGAGGGCGGGTAATGAGCAGTTCTTC. Translating gives CASSLVVSGRAGNEQFF.

V usage is TRBV19 and J usage is TRBJ2-4; possible D gene TRBD1, 5 bases. Germline V gene sequence: CDR1 LNHDA, CDR2 SQIVND (reference sequence). The CDR3 has 15 residues. Trimming cost V 4 bases and J 1 base, with 11 bases left between them. The CDR3 bases are TGTGCCAGTAGTAGGCAACAGGTGGCCAAAAACATTCAGTACTTC. Its translation is CASSRQQVAKNIQYF.

This rearrangement joins TRBV20-1 to TRBJ1-1; D is possibly TRBD1 (6 bases). Germline values: CDR1 DFQATT, CDR2 SNEGSKA (reference sequence). Trimming took 3 bases from V and 8 from J, leaving 10 bases between them. The CDR3 totals 11 residues. In DNA form, the CDR3 reads TGCAGTGCTAGTCACAGGGCGGAAGCTTTCTTT. It codes for CSASHRAEAFF.

This clone has more than one count but fewer than ten. The chain employs TRBV5-6 and TRBJ2-6, with D unclear. CDR1 SGHDT and CDR2 YYEEEE come from the germline V gene. The length of the CDR3 is 17 residues. Trimming cost V 0 bases and J 3 bases, with 13 bases left between them. In nucleotides, the CDR3 is TGTGCCAGCAGCTTGGTCCGGGTTTCTGATGGGGCCAACGTCCTGACTTTC. It translates to CASSLVRVSDGANVLTF.

V usage is TRBV27 and J usage is TRBJ2-7, with TRBD2 matching 10 bases. Unmatched junction bases numbered 5, after V lost 6 bases and J lost 3 bases. Germline V CDR1 and CDR2: MNHEY, SMNVEV (reference sequence). The length of the CDR3 is 14 residues. This CDR3 is CASRRTSGNYEQYF. The CDR3 DNA sequence: TGTGCCAGCAGGAGGACTAGCGGAAACTACGAGCAGTACTTC.